The entry that follows covers one T cell receptor (beta chain) sequence. The record originates from a study of OX40 agonist ivuxolimab in advanced cancers. Trimming took 5 bases from V and 0 from J, leaving 16 bases between them. The CDR3 is 16 residues long. Germline CDR1 is SGHTA and CDR2 is FQGNSA. The method was immunoSEQ multiplex PCR; TCRdb's version includes in-frame clones alone and lacks a portion of them. In the table there are around 35,000 clones, roughly 80% of which are singletons. Sequenced material: CD4+ or CD8+ T cells sorted from blood, taken in a trial of the OX40 agonist ivuxolimab. V is TRBV7-2 and J is TRBJ1-1; perhaps TRBD1 as D (5 bases). This clonotype was obtained from an adult with an advanced solid tumor such as melanoma, head and neck, liver or kidney cancer. CDR3 residues: CASSPGRGGVNTEAFF. The CDR3 nucleotides read TGTGCCAGCAGCCCCGGCCGGGGGGGGGTGAACACTGAAGCTTTCTTT.